Below, 19 T cell receptor beta chains from the same sample are listed, as sequenced in a study of T-cell reconstitution after alpha-beta-depleted transplantation in children. The library targeted TCRbeta and was prepared with unique molecular identifiers. TCRdb re-analysed the PCR reads in MiXCR, keeping a single row per CDR3 protein. The table shows 700,000 to 950,000 distinct CDR3 sequences, with roughly 15% occurring only once. Source: PBMCs, mostly from graft donor cells, taken 360 days after TCRalphabeta/CD19-depleted stem cell transplant. Source of these receptors: a male patient younger than 18 who had a stem cell transplant for acute lymphoblastic leukemia, so the T cells may come from the graft donor.

This clonotype turned up a few times. The rearrangement links TRBV2 to TRBJ2-7, with D perhaps being TRBD1 or TRBD2 (5 bases each). The CDR3 consists of 13 residues. CDR1 and CDR2 (germline): SNHLY, FYNNEI. With 2 bases removed from V and 6 bases from J, the gap between germline ends came to 11 bases. CDR3 nucleotides: TGTGCCAGCAGTGAATTTGCGAGGGGCGAGCAGTACTTC. This sequence encodes CASSEFARGEQYF.

The chain uses TRBV2 and TRBJ2-1; 7 nucleotides align to TRBD2. J was trimmed by 7 bases and V by 9 bases; bases with no gene match: 6. The CDR3 consists of 12 residues. CDR1 is SNHLY and CDR2 is FYNNEI in the germline V gene. The chain's CDR3 is CASWAGRNEQFF. The CDR3 DNA sequence: TGTGCCAGTTGGGCCGGGAGGAATGAGCAGTTCTTC.

This clonotype came up a few times. This chain joins TRBV12-3 or TRBV12-4 and TRBJ2-2, with 11 bases identical to TRBD2. This CDR3 is 20 amino acids long. Trimming cost V 3 bases and J 0 bases; bases outside gene matches: 12. CDR3 sequence: CASSFFLGPSGGSNTGELFF. CDR3 nucleotides: TGTGCCAGCAGTTTCTTTCTAGGTCCTAGCGGGGGGTCGAACACCGGGGAGCTGTTTTTT.

This clonotype came up a few times. The junction and the germline gene differ at one end; a read error may be behind it. V gene TRBV3-1 combines with J gene TRBJ2-7, with D possibly TRBD2 on 5 matching bases. CDR1 and CDR2 from the germline V gene are LGHDT and YNNKEL (reference sequence). This CDR3 region has 12 residues. The chain's CDR3 is CASSLPEAVQHF. The CDR3 DNA sequence: TGTGCCAGCAGCCTCCCTGAAGCGGTACAGCACTTC.

The V call is TRBV10-1, the J call TRBJ2-1; D gene unclear. There are 13 residues in the CDR3. Germline V gene lookup returns CDR1 WNHNN and CDR2 SYGVQD (reference sequence). V was cut by 2 bases and J by 5 bases, with 7 bases left in between. The CDR3 spells CASSELRHNEQFF. The CDR3 bases are TGCGCCAGCAGTGAGCTCCGGCACAATGAGCAGTTCTTC.

This chain uses TRBV5-5 with TRBJ2-7, with a possible D match to TRBD2 (6 bases). Trimming took off 2 bases at V and 1 base at J, with 16 bases between the two ends. Per germline, CDR1 SGHKS and CDR2 YYEKEE (reference sequence). The CDR3 consists of 16 residues. The CDR3 loop is CASSLLRDGGSYEQYF. The CDR3 DNA sequence: TGTGCCAGCAGCTTATTGCGGGACGGAGGGTCCTACGAGCAGTACTTC.

This clonotype has just a few counts. V is TRBV12-3 or TRBV12-4 and J is TRBJ1-2, with 10 bases matching TRBD1. V was pared by 6 bases and J by 4 bases, with 5 bases of the junction left unmatched. This CDR3 region has 14 residues. CDR3 protein: CASRRTGGVYGYTF. CDR3 nucleotides: TGTGCCAGCAGACGGACAGGGGGGGTCTATGGCTACACCTTC.

The V gene is TRBV4-1, the J gene TRBJ1-1; D gene ambiguous. The germline gives CDR1 MGHRA, CDR2 YSYEKL. The CDR3 has 13 residues. Trimming removed 7 bases from V and 1 base from J, with 10 bases in between. The CDR3 nucleotides are TGCGCCAGCACCCGCGTTCCGAACACTGAAGCTTTCTTT. It is translated as CASTRVPNTEAFF.

In its sample, this clonotype was seen many times. The J gene is TRBJ2-7, the V gene TRBV12-3 or TRBV12-4; possible D gene TRBD2, 5 bases. Trimming took off 3 bases at V and 4 bases at J, with 16 bases between the two ends. The CDR3 is 15 amino acids. CDR3 coding DNA: TGTGCCAGCAGTTTCGGCCCGGCACTAGTATACGAGCAGTACTTC. Translated, it gives CASSFGPALVYEQYF.

The chain is built from TRBV7-2 and TRBJ2-3; 12 bases fit TRBD2. The germline V gene has CDR1 SGHTA and CDR2 FQGNSA. This CDR3 has 15 amino acids. Trimming at V came to 5 bases and at J to 8 bases, leaving 8 bases not matched to a gene. CDR3 sequence: CASSVQTSGSSTQYF. CDR3 coding DNA: TGTGCCAGCAGCGTACAGACTAGCGGGAGTTCTACGCAGTATTTT. Complete variable domain (other parts from reference TRBV7-2 and TRBJ2-3): GAGVSQSPSNKVTEKGKDVELRCDPISGHTALYWYRQSLGQGLEFLIYFQGNSAPDKSGLPSDRFSAERTGGSVSTLTIQRTQQEDSAVYLCASSVQTSGSSTQYFGPGTRLTVL.

The chain employs TRBV2 and TRBJ2-2; the D gene is possibly TRBD1 (6 bases). V was clipped by 3 bases and J by 4 bases, with 12 bases between them. The CDR3 has 15 residues. Germline CDR1 is SNHLY and CDR2 is FYNNEI. The CDR3 is CASSEVQGGTGELFF. DNA for the CDR3: TGTGCCAGCAGTGAGGTACAGGGCGGCACCGGGGAGCTGTTTTTT.

This clonotype has just a few counts. The J gene is TRBJ2-2, the V gene TRBV2; D uncertain. Trimming took 10 bases from V and 7 from J, leaving 10 bases between them. Germline CDR1 and CDR2: SNHLY and FYNNEI. The CDR3 is 11 amino acids. The CDR3 loop reads CANSRGGELFF. In DNA form, the CDR3 reads TGTGCCAACTCTAGAGGCGGGGAGCTGTTTTTT. Full variable domain (outside the CDR3, taken from reference TRBV2 and TRBJ2-2): EPEVTQTPSHQVTQMGQEVILRCVPISNHLYFYWYRQILGQKVEFLVSFYNNEISEKSEIFDDQFSVERPDGSNFTLKIRSTKLEDSAMYFCANSRGGELFFGEGSRLTVL.

At least ten counts were recorded for this clonotype. V and J are TRBV5-1 and TRBJ2-3, with D uncertain. The CDR3 totals 14 residues. Germline-derived CDR1 and CDR2 are SGHRS and YFSETQ. V lost 3 bases and J 4 bases, leaving 12 bases between the germline ends. The CDR3 protein is CASSSSHGPDTQYF. In DNA form, the CDR3 reads TGCGCCAGCAGCTCCAGCCACGGCCCAGATACGCAGTATTTT.

This clonotype was counted a few times. This rearrangement joins TRBV27 to TRBJ2-7; no definite D call. CDR1 is MNHEY and CDR2 is SMNVEV in the germline V gene (reference sequence). The CDR3 is made up of 13 amino acids. V shed 9 bases and J shed 2 bases, with 14 bases lying between them. CDR3 DNA sequence: TGTGCCAGTTTGGTCGCAGGTCCCTACGAGCAGTACTTC. This translates into CASLVAGPYEQYF.

This clonotype was counted at least ten times. The chain couples TRBV4-1 to TRBJ2-7; possibly TRBD1 for D (6 bases). V lost 0 bases, J lost 3 bases, and 15 bases lay in between. The CDR3 has 16 residues. Germline V gene data show CDR1 as MGHRA and CDR2 as YSYEKL. The DNA for the CDR3 is TGCGCCAGCAGCCAAGATCAGGGGATCGGCCACTACGAGCAGTACTTC. Amino acid sequence: CASSQDQGIGHYEQYF.

The chain couples TRBV12-3 or TRBV12-4 to TRBJ2-2, with 7 bases identical to TRBD2. With 3 bases clipped from V and 7 bases from J, the junction kept 8 bases outside the gene matches. The CDR3 is 15 residues long. CDR3 nucleotides: TGTGCCAGCAGTTTCCCAGCGGGAAGGATCGGGGAGCTGTTTTTT. This sequence encodes CASSFPAGRIGELFF.

This chain links TRBV7-7 with TRBJ2-5, with 9 bases aligning to TRBD2. V shed 1 base and J 4 bases; nucleotides not matched to a gene: 7. The CDR3 is 16 residues long. Germline assignment: CDR1 SSHAT and CDR2 FNYEAQ (reference sequence). The CDR3 here is CASSLGGTSWRETQYF. In DNA, the CDR3 is TGTGCCAGCAGCTTAGGCGGGACTAGCTGGCGAGAGACCCAGTACTTC.

The rearrangement joins TRBV4-1 to TRBJ2-3; a weak D match, TRBD2 (6 bases). CDR3 length: 15 amino acids. Germline values: CDR1 MGHRA, CDR2 YSYEKL. V lost 1 base to trimming and J lost 0 bases, with 8 bases between them. CDR3 sequence: CASSQVGGSTDTQYF. The CDR3 nucleotides read TGCGCCAGCAGCCAAGTGGGGGGTAGCACAGATACGCAGTATTTT.

This chain joins TRBV27 and TRBJ2-3; D is uncertain. The CDR3 is made up of 14 amino acids. CDR1 and CDR2 (germline): MNHEY, SMNVEV (reference sequence). Trimming took off 3 bases at V and 3 bases at J, with 10 bases between the two ends. The CDR3 region has the DNA TGTGCCAGCAGTTTCGAAGCGCCTACAGATACGCAGTATTTT. This sequence encodes CASSFEAPTDTQYF.